The T cell receptor beta chain described here comes from a study of T cell repertoires in cytomegalovirus infection. Study overall: Matching HLA type, along with CMV infection, was indicated by public TCR beta signatures. Notes on the study in general: Public TCR beta family frequency separated CMV-and-HLA carriers, including in an independent cohort.

CDR1 is SEHNR and CDR2 is FQNEAQ in the germline V gene (reference sequence). Deletions cut 4 bases from V and 8 bases from J, with 14 bases between. This CDR3 comprises 14 residues. MiXCR was run by TCRdb on the reads, yielding one entry per CDR3 protein. In the table there are about 920,000 distinct CDR3 sequences, less than 35% of which are singletons. As to this clonotype: Its specificity is unknown. This may be a read error, as it is one base from a much larger clone.

The sequence was collected from a human donor in good health (CMV status not recorded). Some clones in this sample may be carry-over from other donors' samples. The material was cultured CD8+ T cells from PBMCs, obtained from culture after CMV antigen stimulation. The chain employs TRBV7-9 and TRBJ1-4, with D possibly TRBD1 on 5 matching bases. The CDR3 region has the DNA TGTGCCAGCAGCTCGACAAAGGGACGAGAAAAACTGTTTTTT. Encoded protein: CASSSTKGREKLFF.